The entry below gives a single TCR beta chain sequence along with its context. Its antigen is unknown. This record belongs to a study of siplizumab effects on memory and regulatory T cells. The length of the CDR3 is 13 residues. Germline V CDR1 and CDR2: MNHEY, SVGAGI. With 8 bases clipped from V and 5 bases from J, the junction kept 7 bases outside the gene matches. The protocol was immunoSEQ multiplex PCR, while the TCRdb copy is restricted to in-frame clones and leaves out a portion. In the table there are roughly 82,000 clones, 87% of which are singletons. Study-level results: Whether proliferating Tregs in siplizumab cultures suppress was not functionally confirmed. Siplizumab produced a significant drop in alloreactive sequences attributable to unstimulated CD4+ memory cells.

The sample comprised Tregs sorted from blood. This chain uses TRBV6-5 with TRBJ1-1; 8 bases agree with TRBD1. This TCR derives from a human donor in good health. As DNA, the CDR3 is TGTGCCAGCGGACAGGGCGGAGGGACTGAAGCTTTCTTT. This gives the protein CASGQGGGTEAFF.